Below, 12 T cell receptor beta chains from the same sample are listed, as sequenced in a study of OX40 agonist ivuxolimab in advanced cancers. TCRdb's table, derived via immunoSEQ multiplex PCR, lists solely in-frame clones and lacks some. The table includes some 100,000 clones, nearly 90% detected once. The material sequenced was CD4+ or CD8+ T cells sorted from blood, taken in a trial of the OX40 agonist ivuxolimab. The receptor source for this set is an adult with an advanced solid tumor such as melanoma, head and neck, liver or kidney cancer.

The chain couples TRBV27 to TRBJ2-3, with 7 positions matching TRBD1. In germline, CDR1 is MNHEY, CDR2 SMNVEV (reference sequence). This CDR3 is built from 15 residues. Germline trimming cut 1 base from V and 4 bases from J; bases unmatched to any gene: 5. The CDR3 DNA reads as TGTGCCAGCAGTTTATTAGGGGGCGCACCAGATACGCAGTATTTT. Translated: CASSLLGGAPDTQYF.

This clone showed up just once. This chain joins TRBV19 and TRBJ2-1; 8 bases align to TRBD2. The trim removed 7 bases at V and 8 bases at J, leaving 16 bases unmatched. Germline loops: CDR1 LNHDA, CDR2 SQIVND (reference sequence). This CDR3 has 16 amino acids. The CDR3 sequence is CASTNRHGGGNDEQFF. CDR3 DNA: TGTGCCAGTACCAATCGGCACGGCGGGGGGAACGATGAGCAGTTCTTC.

V and J are TRBV18 and TRBJ2-5, with D possibly being TRBD2 (5 bases). This CDR3 has 13 amino acids. The V and J ends lost 2 bases and 3 bases respectively, with 7 bases between them. Germline V gives CDR1 KGHSH, CDR2 LQKENI. CDR3 sequence reads: CASSPGSEETQYF. The CDR3 DNA follows: TGTGCCAGCTCACCAGGGAGCGAAGAGACCCAGTACTTC.

CDR3 sequence: CASSPGLAGGETQYF. The CDR3 nucleotides are TGTGCCAGCTCGCCGGGCCTAGCGGGGGGAGAGACCCAGTACTTC. The chain employs TRBV18 and TRBJ2-5; 11 bases are shared with TRBD2. Unmatched junction bases numbered 7, after V lost 6 bases and J lost 4 bases. The germline V gene has CDR1 KGHSH and CDR2 LQKENI. CDR3 length: 15 residues.

This clone was seen more than once but under ten times. This chain connects TRBV5-6 to TRBJ1-1; the D is unclear. The V and J ends lost 0 bases and 0 bases respectively, with 9 bases between them. The CDR3 is 15 amino acids. Germline V lookup: CDR1 SGHDT, CDR2 YYEEEE. The DNA for the CDR3 is TGTGCCAGCAGCTTGGGGGGTGCCTTGAACACTGAAGCTTTCTTT. This gives the protein CASSLGGALNTEAFF.

The rearrangement links TRBV27 to TRBJ2-2; 16 positions agree with TRBD2. Germline trimming cut 3 bases from V and 5 bases from J; bases unmatched to any gene: 3. The length of the CDR3 is 17 residues. Per the germline V gene, CDR1 is MNHEY and CDR2 is SMNVEV (reference sequence). The DNA of the CDR3 is TGTGCCAGCAGTTTGGGACTAGCGGGAGGGCCGACCGGGGAGCTGTTTTTT. This encodes CASSLGLAGGPTGELFF.

The chain's CDR3 is CASSEVGQGAGANVLTF. Written as DNA, the CDR3 is TGCGCCAGCAGTGAAGTTGGACAGGGGGCTGGGGCCAACGTCCTGACTTTC. The genes are TRBV10-2 and TRBJ2-6, with 10 bases lining up with TRBD1. This CDR3 contains 17 residues. Germline trimming cut 3 bases from V and 2 bases from J; bases unmatched to any gene: 4. Germline lookup yields CDR1 WSHSY and CDR2 SAAADI.

The count of this clone is one. The chain is built from TRBV10-2 and TRBJ2-7; 8 positions match TRBD2. This CDR3 contains 15 residues. Germline CDR1 WSHSY, CDR2 SAAADI. With 6 bases clipped from V and 8 bases from J, the junction kept 15 bases outside the gene matches. CDR3 in DNA: TGCGCCAGCAGCGAAACCGGGACTAGGGCGGCAAAGCAGTACTTC. Protein product: CASSETGTRAAKQYF.

This clone was recorded once. The V gene is TRBV29-1, the J gene TRBJ2-7, with 8 nucleotides matching TRBD2. With 4 bases clipped from V and 5 bases from J, the junction kept 7 bases outside the gene matches. This CDR3 spans 13 amino acids. CDR1 and CDR2 from the germline V gene are SQVTM and ANQGSEA. The CDR3 coding sequence is TGCAGCGTTGGAATTAGCGGGAACCACGAGCAGTACTTC. Its translation is CSVGISGNHEQYF.

The chain uses TRBV6-1 and TRBJ2-4, with 7 nucleotides matching TRBD1. The CDR3 is 14 amino acids. V dropped 6 bases and J dropped 5; count of bases not matched to a gene: 7. From germline, CDR1 is MNHNS and CDR2 SASEGT. The CDR3 DNA follows: TGTGCCAGCAGCTACAGGGGAAGTGAAAACATTCAGTACTTC. The encoded protein is CASSYRGSENIQYF.

The chain employs TRBV6-5 and TRBJ2-7; 9 positions match TRBD2. Germline-derived CDR1 and CDR2 are MNHEY and SVGAGI. After removal of 8 bases from V and 3 bases from J, the junction contained 11 bases not matched to a gene. This CDR3 has 15 amino acids. The CDR3 here is CASWGGAGGSYEQYF. DNA for the CDR3: TGTGCCAGCTGGGGGGGGGCGGGAGGGAGCTACGAGCAGTACTTC.

CDR3 residues: CASRLQGRAYGYTF. In DNA, the CDR3 is TGTGCCAGCCGACTACAGGGGAGGGCCTATGGCTACACCTTC. The V gene is TRBV27, the J gene TRBJ1-2; 7 nucleotides line up with TRBD1. Germline CDR1 reads MNHEY; CDR2 reads SMNVEV (reference sequence). The CDR3 sequence is 14 residues long. J was trimmed by 4 bases and V by 8 bases; bases with no gene match: 10.